What follows describes a single T cell receptor (beta chain). Its matching antigen is unknown. This sample stems from a study of OX40 agonist ivuxolimab in advanced cancers. Clones were sequenced by immunoSEQ multiplex PCR, and TCRdb holds only the in-frame ones, with some missing. The sample lists tens of thousands of clones; almost 95% were seen once. Germline V gene sequence: CDR1 SGHDT, CDR2 YYEEEE. This CDR3 comprises 14 residues. Trimming removed 2 bases from V and 5 bases from J, with 11 bases in between. Study-wide results and caveats: In general, CD8+ T cells held more expanded clones than CD4+ did, on average.

Sample: CD4+ or CD8+ T cells sorted from blood, taken in a trial of the OX40 agonist ivuxolimab. The genes are TRBV5-6 and TRBJ2-1; D is ambiguous. The sequence was obtained from an adult with an advanced solid tumor such as melanoma, head and neck, liver or kidney cancer. CDR3 sequence (DNA): TGTGCCAGCAGCTTCGGTTCCCATAACAATGAGCAGTTCTTC. Translated: CASSFGSHNNEQFF.